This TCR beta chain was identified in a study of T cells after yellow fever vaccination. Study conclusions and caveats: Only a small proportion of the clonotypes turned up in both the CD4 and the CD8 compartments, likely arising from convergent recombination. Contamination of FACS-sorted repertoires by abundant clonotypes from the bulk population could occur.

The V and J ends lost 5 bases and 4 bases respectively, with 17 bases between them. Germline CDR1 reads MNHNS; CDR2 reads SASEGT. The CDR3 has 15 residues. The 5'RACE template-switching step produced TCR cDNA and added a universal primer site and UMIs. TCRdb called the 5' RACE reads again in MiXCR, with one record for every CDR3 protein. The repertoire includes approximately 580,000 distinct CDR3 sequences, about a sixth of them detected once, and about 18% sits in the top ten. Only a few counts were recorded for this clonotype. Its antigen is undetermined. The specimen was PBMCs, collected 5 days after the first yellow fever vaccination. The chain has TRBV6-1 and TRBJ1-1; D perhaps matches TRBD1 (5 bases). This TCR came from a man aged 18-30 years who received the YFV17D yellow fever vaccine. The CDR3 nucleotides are TGTGCCAGCAGTACCGGGCGAGTGAGGGGCACTGAAGCTTTCTTT. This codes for CASSTGRVRGTEAFF.